The 14 T cell receptor beta chains presented below share a single source sample, sequenced in a study of neurological immune-mediated disorders (dated by TCRdb to about 2019). The library was made by 5' RACE. The run used an Illumina HiSeq 2500. TCRdb trimmed the raw reads at Q25, called clones with MiXCR and kept productive beta chains. CDR3 protein sequences are deduplicated, and each keeps its most common genes and DNA. Across this sample there are roughly 43,000 distinct CDR3 sequences, with about 2% seen only once. Together, the top ten hold approximately 2.1% of the sample. The sample taken for sequencing was PBMCs. These receptors all stem from a woman aged 40 to 49 with multiple sclerosis.

This clonotype was counted at least ten times. This chain joins TRBV5-1 and TRBJ1-1; D uncertain. There are 14 residues in the CDR3. Germline values: CDR1 SGHRS, CDR2 YFSETQ. V shed 4 bases and J shed 1 base, with 11 bases lying between them. CDR3 residues: CASSGHQRNTEAFF. The CDR3 nucleotides read TGCGCCAGCAGCGGGCACCAGAGGAACACTGAAGCTTTCTTT.

This clonotype was observed many times. The chain's CDR3 is CASSVRQGSTGELFF. CDR3 DNA sequence: TGCGCCAGCAGCGTAAGACAGGGTTCCACCGGGGAGCTGTTTTTT. This chain connects TRBV5-1 to TRBJ2-2; 7 positions agree with TRBD1. After removal of 4 bases from V and 4 bases from J, the junction contained 7 bases not matched to a gene. CDR3 length equals 15 residues. The V gene's germline CDR1 is SGHRS and CDR2 YFSETQ. The complete variable domain, with remaining parts taken from reference TRBV5-1 and TRBJ2-2, reads KAGVTQTPRYLIKTRGQQVTLSCSPISGHRSVSWYQQTPGQGLQFLFEYFSETQRNKGNFPGRFSGRQFSNSRSEMNVSTLELGDSALYLCASSVRQGSTGELFFGEGSRLTVL.

This clonotype appeared a few times. This sequence joins TRBV4-1 and TRBJ2-5, with 13 bases lining up with TRBD2. With 0 bases clipped from V and 5 bases from J, the junction kept 6 bases outside the gene matches. CDR3 size: 17 residues. Germline V gene data show CDR1 as MGHRA and CDR2 as YSYEKL. CDR3 amino acids: CASSQDRTSGGGETQYF. For the CDR3, the DNA is TGCGCCAGCAGCCAAGATCGGACTAGCGGGGGAGGGGAGACCCAGTACTTC.

This clonotype has a count of ten or more. J is TRBJ1-2 and V is TRBV5-1; D remains unclear. Germline loops: CDR1 SGHRS, CDR2 YFSETQ. This CDR3 has 16 residues. Trimming stripped 4 bases from V and 0 bases from J, with 16 bases between. In DNA, the CDR3 is TGCGCCAGCAGCCTCCTCGGAAGGGAAGCTAACTATGGCTACACCTTC. It encodes CASSLLGREANYGYTF.

This clonotype was seen repeatedly, ten times or more. The chain joins TRBV29-1 to TRBJ2-1, with TRBD2 matching 13 bases. The CDR3 runs 15 residues. Trimming removed 3 bases from V and 6 bases from J; junction bases left unmatched: 5. Germline CDR1 reads SQVTM; CDR2 reads ANQGSEA. The CDR3 nucleotides are TGCAGCGTTGAGACTAGCGGGGGGCACTTCAATGAGCAGTTCTTC. Translated: CSVETSGGHFNEQFF.

In this sample, this clonotype turned up many times. This chain connects TRBV7-9 to TRBJ2-3; a possible D gene is TRBD1 (6 bases). The CDR3 has 12 residues. Deletions cut 6 bases from V and 6 bases from J, with 10 bases between. Germline CDR1 reads SEHNR; CDR2 reads FQNEAQ (reference sequence). DNA of the CDR3: TGTGCCAGCAGAGAGAGGGGGGATACGCAGTATTTT. Translated, it gives CASRERGDTQYF.

This clonotype has ten or more counts. The J gene is TRBJ2-7, the V gene TRBV5-1; D might be TRBD1 (5 bases). Germline lookup yields CDR1 SGHRS and CDR2 YFSETQ. CDR3 length equals 14 residues. V lost 0 bases, J lost 3 bases, and 10 bases lay in between. The CDR3 here is CASSLAGRGYEQYF. The DNA for the CDR3 is TGCGCCAGCAGCTTGGCGGGTAGGGGCTACGAGCAGTACTTC.

Notes on this clonotype: A much larger clone differs by one base, so this may be a read error. The rearrangement links TRBV20-1 to TRBJ1-3; D gene ambiguous. The germline V gene has CDR1 DFQATT and CDR2 SNEGSKA (reference sequence). The CDR3 covers 12 residues. CDR3 sequence reads: CSVLGTGKTIYF. The CDR3 DNA sequence: TGCAGTGTATTGGGTACTGGAAAAACCATATATTTT.

This clonotype was recorded many times. The chain carries TRBV7-2 and TRBJ2-1; no firm D call. This CDR3 is 11 amino acids long. The V gene's germline CDR1 is SGHTA and CDR2 FQGNSA. Trimming took 2 bases from V and 7 from J, leaving 3 bases between them. CDR3 region: CASSLINEQFF. The DNA for the CDR3 is TGTGCCAGCAGCTTAATAAATGAGCAGTTCTTC.

The table lists this clonotype with many counts. The chain recombines TRBV10-3 with TRBJ2-7, with D perhaps TRBD2 (6 bases). The V end lost 3 bases, the J end lost 7 bases, and 13 bases lay between the germline ends. The length of the CDR3 is 13 residues. Germline V gene data show CDR1 as ENHRY and CDR2 as SYGVKD. As DNA, the CDR3 is TGTGCCATCAGTGAAGGGGAGGCGAGAGAGCAGTACTTC. Translating it yields CAISEGEAREQYF.

Many counts were recorded for this clonotype. The chain has TRBV15 and TRBJ1-1; D not certain. Per the germline V gene, CDR1 is LNHNV and CDR2 is YYDKDF (reference sequence). V gave up 1 base and J gave up 1 base, with 10 bases separating them. The CDR3 has 15 amino acids. The CDR3 DNA reads as TGTGCCACCAGCAGAGGACTCCCAGGGAACACTGAAGCTTTCTTT. Translation gives CATSRGLPGNTEAFF.

This clonotype was counted ten times or more. Since a much larger clone is just one base distant, this may be a read error. The V gene is TRBV4-1, the J gene TRBJ1-6; TRBD1 aligns across 9 bases. J gave up 7 bases and V 3 bases, and 4 bases lay outside the gene matches. This CDR3 is 15 amino acids long. Germline V gene lookup returns CDR1 MGHRA and CDR2 YSYEKL. CDR3 in amino acids: CASSHHDRGNSPLHF. The DNA for the CDR3 is TGCGCCAGCAGCCACCACGACAGGGGGAATTCACCCCTCCACTTT.

This clonotype was seen at least ten times. CDR3 bases: TGTGCCAGCTCGGGTGGACAGGGATTCACTGAAGCTTTCTTT. Its translation is CASSGGQGFTEAFF. The chain has TRBV3-1 and TRBJ1-1, with TRBD1 matching over 8 bases. There are 14 residues in the CDR3. Germline trimming cut 8 bases from V and 4 bases from J; bases unmatched to any gene: 9. Germline V gene lookup returns CDR1 LGHDT and CDR2 YNNKEL (reference sequence).

This clonotype was picked up many times. The J gene is TRBJ2-1, the V gene TRBV18, with a possible D match to TRBD2 (6 bases). With 2 bases removed from V and 8 bases from J, the gap between germline ends came to 19 bases. Germline V gene sequence: CDR1 KGHSH, CDR2 LQKENI. This CDR3 has 16 residues. CDR3 sequence reads: CASSPGPPRDLYEQFF. In DNA form, the CDR3 reads TGTGCCAGCTCACCAGGACCGCCGCGGGACTTGTATGAGCAGTTCTTC.